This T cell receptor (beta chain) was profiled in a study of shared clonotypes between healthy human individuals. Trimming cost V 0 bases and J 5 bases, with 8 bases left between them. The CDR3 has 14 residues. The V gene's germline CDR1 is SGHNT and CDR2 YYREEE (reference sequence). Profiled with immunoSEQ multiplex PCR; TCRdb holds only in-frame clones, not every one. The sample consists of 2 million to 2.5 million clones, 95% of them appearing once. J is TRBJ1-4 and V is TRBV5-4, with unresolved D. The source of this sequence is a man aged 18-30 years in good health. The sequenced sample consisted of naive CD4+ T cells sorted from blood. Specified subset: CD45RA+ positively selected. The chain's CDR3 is CASSLGTENEKLFF. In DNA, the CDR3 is TGTGCCAGCAGCTTGGGGACGGAGAATGAAAAACTGTTTTTT.